Sequencing of this TCR beta chain was carried out in a study of blood T cell repertoires in COVID-19. Across the whole study: Specimens from acute and convalescent COVID-19 originated in the United States, Italy and Spain.

The authors' processing: Quantification of nucleated cells was approximated via reference gene primer amplification. Method: immunoSEQ multiplex PCR; TCRdb's copy keeps in-frame clones and lacks some. D and trimming come from the DNA, and the V and J calls and clone size come from that table. The sample has under 100,000 clones; 87% are singletons. V was clipped by 5 bases and J by 4 bases, with 12 bases between them. CDR3 length: 14 residues. Germline V CDR1 and CDR2: SEHNR, FQNEAQ (reference sequence). The rearrangement links TRBV7-9 to TRBJ2-1, with a tentative D call TRBD1 (5 bases). The sequenced sample consisted of peripheral blood. This receptor was obtained from a man aged 30-40 years with acute or convalescent COVID-19. The CDR3 DNA is TGTGCCAGCAGCCCGCCAGGGAATTACAATGAGCAGTTCTTC. This gives the protein CASSPPGNYNEQFF.